Below, 14 T cell receptor beta chains from the same sample are listed, as sequenced in a study of blood T cell repertoires in COVID-19. Libraries were prepared by immunoSEQ multiplex PCR; TCRdb keeps only in-frame clonotypes and omits some of them. Counted here are 290,000 or so clones, approximately 86% occurring once; the ten biggest clones make up over 1%. The sample comprised peripheral blood. Receptors originate from a man in his 70s with acute or convalescent COVID-19.

The V gene is TRBV7-9, the J gene TRBJ2-1, with D perhaps TRBD1 (5 bases). This CDR3 has 12 amino acids. The germline V and J ends were trimmed by 5 bases and 7 bases, with 9 bases remaining between them. Germline V lookup: CDR1 SEHNR, CDR2 FQNEAQ (reference sequence). The CDR3 region is CASSRQHNEQFF. CDR3 DNA sequence: TGTGCCAGCAGCCGACAGCATAATGAGCAGTTCTTC.

Of note for this clone: The sample contains more than one DNA sequence encoding this CDR3. The chain carries TRBV3-1 (or the pseudogene TRBV3-2) and TRBJ1-1; D is possibly TRBD1 (5 bases). The V gene lost 1 base and the J gene lost 4 bases, with 7 bases spanning the gap. The germline CDR1 and CDR2 sequences are LGHDT and YNNKEL (reference sequence). The CDR3 consists of 13 residues. CDR3 nucleotides: TGTGCCAGCAGCCAAGGGGGGGGCACTGAAGCTTTCTTT. The encoded protein is CASSQGGGTEAFF.

This clone was counted once. The V and J genes are TRBV19 and TRBJ2-2; tentatively, D is TRBD2 (5 bases). V was trimmed by 7 bases and J by 5 bases, leaving 14 bases between them. The CDR3 loop spans 14 amino acids. CDR1 and CDR2 (germline): LNHDA, SQIVND (reference sequence). The CDR3 sequence is CASTLPPGTGELFF. The CDR3 nucleotides read TGTGCCAGTACGTTACCGCCGGGGACCGGGGAGCTGTTTTTT.

Turning to this clone: The sample holds other DNA sequences that translate to the same CDR3. DNA of the CDR3: TGTGCCAGCAGGGACAGGGGACCTGAAGCTTTCTTT. The encoded protein is CASRDRGPEAFF. The chain carries TRBV2 and TRBJ1-1, with 9 bases matching TRBD1. The CDR3 extends over 12 amino acids. Germline assignment: CDR1 SNHLY and CDR2 FYNNEI. The junction had 2 bases not matched to a gene; V was cut back by 6 bases and J by 6 bases.

This clone was detected once. V usage is TRBV5-1 and J usage is TRBJ1-5, with D maybe TRBD1 (5 bases). The V gene's germline CDR1 is SGHRS and CDR2 YFSETQ. The CDR3 totals 15 residues. V was shortened by 0 bases and J by 2 bases, with 9 bases between the two germline ends. The CDR3 loop reads CASSLEGRGNQPQHF. The CDR3 bases are TGCGCCAGCAGCTTGGAAGGCAGGGGCAATCAGCCCCAGCATTTT.

The V gene is TRBV7-8, the J gene TRBJ2-2; TRBD1 is a possible D gene (6 bases). The CDR3 covers 14 residues. Germline assignment: CDR1 SGHVS and CDR2 FQNEAQ. The V gene lost 1 base and the J gene lost 3 bases, with 6 bases spanning the gap. The CDR3 sequence: CASSLEGDTGELFF. CDR3 DNA: TGTGCCAGCAGCTTAGAGGGGGACACCGGGGAGCTGTTTTTT.

This clone was counted a few times. V usage is TRBV28 and J usage is TRBJ2-1; D is unclear. Germline V gene sequence: CDR1 MDHEN, CDR2 SYDVKM. Trimming shortened V by 6 bases and J by 10 bases, and 16 bases separated the two germline ends. The CDR3 loop spans 13 amino acids. CDR3 loop: CASRVRLDREQFF. CDR3 sequence (DNA): TGTGCCAGCAGGGTCAGACTTGATCGGGAGCAGTTCTTC.

This clone was counted only a few times. The chain is built from TRBV12-2 and TRBJ2-7; the table assigns TRBD1, which was not confirmed against the DNA. TRBV12-2 has pseudogene status. CDR3 length equals 17 residues. The CDR3 bases are TGTGCAAGTCGCTTAGCGCGGTGGGGCGAGGAATCCTACGAGCAGTACTTC. It yields the protein CASRLARWGEESYEQYF.

The chain recombines TRBV6-5 with TRBJ1-4; no clear D. The germline V gene encodes CDR1 MNHEY and CDR2 SVGAGI. Deletions cut 0 bases from V and 8 bases from J, with 13 bases between. The CDR3 is 15 residues long. CDR3 DNA: TGTGCCAGCAGTTACTCTCCTGCCGGAGGGGAAAAACTGTTTTTT. Protein: CASSYSPAGGEKLFF.

This chain links TRBV6-4 with TRBJ1-5, with a possible D match to TRBD1 (6 bases). Germline loops: CDR1 MRHNA, CDR2 SNTAGT. Trimming took off 6 bases at V and 2 bases at J, with 14 bases between the two ends. The CDR3 has 15 residues. The CDR3 spells CASSVQGMGNQPQHF. The CDR3 bases are TGTGCCAGCAGCGTTCAGGGGATGGGCAATCAGCCCCAGCATTTT.

This chain uses TRBV28 with TRBJ2-1; 12 nucleotides align to TRBD2. The length of the CDR3 is 15 residues. Germline CDR1 is MDHEN and CDR2 is SYDVKM. The junction had 2 bases not matched to a gene; V was cut back by 3 bases and J by 5 bases. CDR3 sequence (DNA): TGTGCCAGCAGTTTGACTAGCGGGAGCAACAATGAGCAGTTCTTC. It codes for CASSLTSGSNNEQFF.

To note about this clone: One base away lies a much larger clone, so this may be a sequencing read error. This chain connects TRBV18 to TRBJ2-6; the D is unclear. Germline V gives CDR1 KGHSH, CDR2 LQKENI. The V end lost 8 bases, the J end lost 0 bases, and 5 bases lay between the germline ends. CDR3 length: 13 amino acids. CDR3 nucleotide sequence: TGTGCCAGCGCTAGCTCTGGGGCCAACGTCCTGACTTTC. Translation gives CASASSGANVLTF.

The chain is built from TRBV9 and TRBJ1-3, with D unclear. From germline, CDR1 is SGDLS and CDR2 YYNGEE. This CDR3 contains 13 residues. Trimming removed 2 bases from V and 2 bases from J, with 5 bases in between. The CDR3 DNA follows: TGTGCCAGCAGCGTGGAGGCTGGAAACACCATATATTTT. The encoded protein is CASSVEAGNTIYF.

CDR3 sequence (DNA): TGTGCCAGCAGACGGTCGGGGGTCACCGGGGAGCTGTTTTTT. As protein: CASRRSGVTGELFF. The chain uses TRBV6-5 and TRBJ2-2, with TRBD2 as a possible D gene (6 bases). In germline, CDR1 is MNHEY, CDR2 SVGAGI. The CDR3 runs to 14 residues. Trimming took 6 bases from V and 4 from J, leaving 12 bases between them.